A selection of T cell receptor beta chains follows, all from one sample in a study of blood T cell repertoires in COVID-19. Method: immunoSEQ multiplex PCR; TCRdb's copy keeps in-frame clones and lacks some. The profile covers 5,500 to 7,000 clones, with 88% appearing a single time and approximately 7% taken by the ten largest. Material for sequencing was peripheral blood. The receptors were gathered from a human donor in a cohort sampled during active COVID-19. CDR3s include the opening cysteine and the closing phenylalanine or tryptophan. The D gene is left open where the match is weak. Rows may omit the clone size; those that give it use once, few, many or a size class.

d_call	v_call	clone_size	j_call	cdr3_nt	cdr3_aa
NA	TRBV6-5	few	TRBJ1-4	TGTGCCAGCAGCTCCCCCTCTCAGGGTGGAAAACTGTTTTTT	CASSSPSQGGKLFF
TRBD2	TRBV11-2	NA	TRBJ2-7	TGTGCCAGCAGCCAATACGGGGGGGAGTACGAGCAGTACTTC	CASSQYGGEYEQYF
TRBD1	TRBV29-1	NA	TRBJ1-1	TGCAGCGGTGGGACAGCAGAAACATCTGAAGCTTTCTTT	CSGGTAETSEAFF
TRBD2	TRBV5-1	NA	TRBJ2-3	TGCGCCAGCGTTCGGGGGGAATACACAGATACGCAGTATTTT	CASVRGEYTDTQYF
NA	TRBV5-1	NA	TRBJ2-3	TGCGCCAGCAGCTTGTTCTCGTACACAGATACGCAGTATTTT	CASSLFSYTDTQYF
NA	TRBV18	NA	TRBJ1-2	TGTGCCAGCTCACCAGCAGGGTATAATGGCTACACCTTC	CASSPAGYNGYTF
NA	TRBV5-4	NA	TRBJ2-7	TGTGCCAGCAGCTTTTATTCCTACGAGCAGTACTTC	CASSFYSYEQYF
TRBD1	TRBV9	once	TRBJ2-2	TGTGCCAGCAGCGTAGGGCAGGGGGCAGGCACCGGGGAGCTGTTTTTT	CASSVGQGAGTGELFF
NA	TRBV15	NA	TRBJ2-3	TGTGCCACCAGCAGAGATATTCCGGGGGGCGGCACAGATACGCAGTATTTT	CATSRDIPGGGTDTQYF
NA	TRBV7-2	NA	TRBJ1-2	TGTGCCAGCAGCTCTGGGCCATACTATGGCTACACCTTC	CASSSGPYYGYTF
TRBD1	TRBV6-5	few	TRBJ1-1	TGTGCCAGCAGTTCAGGGGGCCGGAACACTGAAGCTTTCTTT	CASSSGGRNTEAFF
TRBD2	TRBV5-6	NA	TRBJ2-3	TGTGCCAGCAGCCCGGGACTAGCGGGACAAATTGATACGCAGTATTTT	CASSPGLAGQIDTQYF
TRBD2	TRBV18	NA	TRBJ2-1	TGTGCCAGCTCCCCCAGAGCGGGGGGGCCGGGTGAGCAGTTCTTC	CASSPRAGGPGEQFF
TRBD2	TRBV2	NA	TRBJ2-7	TGTGCCAGCAGTGAAGGGACTAGCGGAGACTACGAGCAGTACTTC	CASSEGTSGDYEQYF
TRBD1	TRBV4-1	few	TRBJ2-3	TGCGCCAGCAGCGGTTCAGTCCGGGACAGGGGGAAAGGCAGATCCACAGATACGCAGTATTTT	CASSGSVRDRGKGRSTDTQYF
TRBD2	TRBV2	NA	TRBJ2-7	TGTGCCAGCAAAATTAGCGGGAGGGGGGACTACGAGCAGTACTTC	CASKISGRGDYEQYF
TRBD2	TRBV9	few	TRBJ2-7	TGTGCCAGCGGTAGCGGGGGTTACGAGCAGTACTTC	CASGSGGYEQYF
TRBD1	TRBV11-2	few	TRBJ2-2	TGTGCCAGCAGCCCTTACAGGGGTCGGAACACCGGGGAGCTGTTTTTT	CASSPYRGRNTGELFF
TRBD2	TRBV9	once	TRBJ2-7	TGTGCCAGCAGCGTAGGACTAGCGGATTTGGTTGAGCAGTACTTC	CASSVGLADLVEQYF
TRBD2	TRBV9	NA	TRBJ2-7	TGTGCCAGCAGCGTAGGGCTAGCGGGCACGTCCTCCTACGAGCAGTACTTC	CASSVGLAGTSSYEQYF
NA	TRBV24-1	NA	TRBJ2-1	TGTGCCACCAGTGCCCTGGGACTCGGCAATGAGCAGTTCTTC	CATSALGLGNEQFF
TRBD2	TRBV5-4	NA	TRBJ2-2	TGTGCCAGCAGCTCGTTGTTAGCGGGGAACACCGGGGAGCTGTTTTTT	CASSSLLAGNTGELFF
TRBD1	TRBV7-9	NA	TRBJ2-6	TGTGCCAGCAGCCCGAGCGGGACAGGGATCTCTGGGGCCAACGTCCTGACTTTC	CASSPSGTGISGANVLTF
TRBD2	TRBV5-1	NA	TRBJ2-3	TGCGCCAGCCAGAAGGAAGCGGGAGGTCCAGATACGCAGTATTTT	CASQKEAGGPDTQYF
NA	TRBV5-1	NA	TRBJ2-5	TGCGCCAGCAGCTCTTTAACAGGGTTCCAAGAGACCCAGTACTTC	CASSSLTGFQETQYF
TRBD1	TRBV7-9	NA	TRBJ2-3	TGTGCCAGCAGCTTAGCGGCCGGGACAGGGGGTTACACAGATACGCAGTATTTT	CASSLAAGTGGYTDTQYF
NA	TRBV4-1	NA	TRBJ2-7	TGCGCCAGCAGCCAAGAACGGGGCGAGCAGTACTTC	CASSQERGEQYF
TRBD1	TRBV11-2	few	TRBJ1-6	TGTGCCAGCAGCTTAGATCTGAGGTTCGGACAGGGGTATTCACCCCTCCACTTT	CASSLDLRFGQGYSPLHF
TRBD2	TRBV7-8	NA	TRBJ2-5	TGTGCCAGCAGCTTCGGGGCGGGGGTGGAGACCCAGTACTTC	CASSFGAGVETQYF
TRBD1	TRBV2	NA	TRBJ1-2	TGTGCCAGCAGTGGGGGACAGGGCCATGGCTACACCTTC	CASSGGQGHGYTF
NA	TRBV9	NA	TRBJ1-6	TGTGCCAGCAGCGTGGGCCCGAATAATTCACCCCTCCACTTT	CASSVGPNNSPLHF
TRBD1	TRBV19	NA	TRBJ2-2	TGTGCCAGTCGGGGGACAGGGGGCACCGGGGAGCTGTTTTTT	CASRGTGGTGELFF
NA	TRBV27	NA	TRBJ2-6	TGTGCCAGCAGTTTCTTCAGCTCTGGGGCCAACGTCCTGACTTTC	CASSFFSSGANVLTF
NA	TRBV6-1	NA	TRBJ1-3	TGTGCCAGCAGTGAAGTTTTTATGGTGACAGGCTCTGGAAACACCATATATTTT	CASSEVFMVTGSGNTIYF
TRBD2	TRBV28	NA	TRBJ2-1	TGTGCCAGCACCTGGACTAGCGGGGTCAATGAGCAGTTCTTC	CASTWTSGVNEQFF
TRBD2	TRBV19	once	TRBJ2-2	TGTGCCAGTAGTATAAGACTAGCCCGCGACACCGGGGAGCTGTTTTTT	CASSIRLARDTGELFF
NA	TRBV2	NA	TRBJ1-2	TGTGCCAGCAACAGGGACGGATCTAACTATGGCTACACCTTC	CASNRDGSNYGYTF
NA	TRBV24-1	NA	TRBJ2-1	TGTGCCACCAGTGATTCAAGGGGGGGGGCCTCTAATGAGCAGTTCTTC	CATSDSRGGASNEQFF
TRBD1	TRBV19	NA	TRBJ1-2	TGTGCCAGTAGTATTGACAGGGGCGGCTATGGCTACACCTTC	CASSIDRGGYGYTF
TRBD1	TRBV28	few	TRBJ1-2	TGTGCCAGCTACGGACAGGGGTTTTTCGGCTACACCTTC	CASYGQGFFGYTF
NA	TRBV6-1	NA	TRBJ2-3	TGTGCCAGCAGTGAACTGGGGCCAAGGGGCACAGATACGCAGTATTTT	CASSELGPRGTDTQYF
TRBD2	TRBV11-2	NA	TRBJ2-1	TGTGCCAGCAGACCTAGCGGGGGGCTAAACAATGAGCAGTTCTTC	CASRPSGGLNNEQFF
NA	TRBV28	NA	TRBJ1-5	TGTGCCAGCAGTTTAGCCGCCAGGAATCAGCCCCAGCATTTT	CASSLAARNQPQHF
NA	TRBV10-3	NA	TRBJ1-1	TGTGCCTCTTCAGAGGCCGCCACTGAAGCTTTCTTT	CASSEAATEAFF
TRBD2	TRBV11-2	once	TRBJ2-7	TGTGCCAGCAGCTCGCTGGGCGGGAGATACGAGCAGTACTTC	CASSSLGGRYEQYF
NA	TRBV7-2	NA	TRBJ1-1	TGTGCCAGCAGCTTGGACTATAAGTTAAGGAGCACTGAAGCTTTCTTT	CASSLDYKLRSTEAFF